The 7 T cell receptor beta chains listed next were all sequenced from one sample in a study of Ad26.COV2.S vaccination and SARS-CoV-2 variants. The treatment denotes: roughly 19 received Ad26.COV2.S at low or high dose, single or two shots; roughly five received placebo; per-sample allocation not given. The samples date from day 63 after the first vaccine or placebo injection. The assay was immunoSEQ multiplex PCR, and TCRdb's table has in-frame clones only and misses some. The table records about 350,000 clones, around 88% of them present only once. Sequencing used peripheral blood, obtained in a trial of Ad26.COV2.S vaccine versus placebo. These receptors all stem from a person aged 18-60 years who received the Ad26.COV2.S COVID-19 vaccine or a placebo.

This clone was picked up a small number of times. The CDR3 region has the DNA TGTGCCAGCAGACTAGGGACAATCGGAAACACCATATATTTT. This codes for CASRLGTIGNTIYF. The rearrangement links TRBV3-1 (or the pseudogene TRBV3-2) to TRBJ1-3, with D maybe TRBD1 (6 bases). This CDR3 is built from 14 residues. CDR1 is LGHDT, CDR2 YNNKEL, per germline (reference sequence). Trimming left V 6 bases short and J 4 bases short, with 13 bases between.

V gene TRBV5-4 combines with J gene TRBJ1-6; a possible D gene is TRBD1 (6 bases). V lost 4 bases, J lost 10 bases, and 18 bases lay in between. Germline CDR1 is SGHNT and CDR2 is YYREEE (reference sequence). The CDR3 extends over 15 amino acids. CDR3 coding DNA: TGTGCCAGCAGCGACGGCTCGAACAGGGTGTCACCCCTCCACTTT. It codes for CASSDGSNRVSPLHF.

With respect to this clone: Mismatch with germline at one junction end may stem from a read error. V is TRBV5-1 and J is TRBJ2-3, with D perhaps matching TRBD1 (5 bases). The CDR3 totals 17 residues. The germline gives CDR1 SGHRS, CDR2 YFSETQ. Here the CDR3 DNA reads TGCGCCAGCAGATTGGGCTTTGGGCAGGACAACACAGATACGCAGTATTTT. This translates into CASRLGFGQDNTDTQYF.

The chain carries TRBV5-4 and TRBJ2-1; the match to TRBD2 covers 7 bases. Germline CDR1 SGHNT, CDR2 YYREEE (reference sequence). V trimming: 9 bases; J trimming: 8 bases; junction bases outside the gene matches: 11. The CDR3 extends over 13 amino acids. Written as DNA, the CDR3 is TGTGCCAACGGGAACGGGGGGAGCGATGAGCAGTTCTTC. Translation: CANGNGGSDEQFF.

This CDR3 reads CASSLKAGPVYGYTF. The CDR3 nucleotides are TGTGCCAGCAGTTTAAAGGCAGGTCCCGTATATGGCTACACCTTC. This chain uses TRBV27 with TRBJ1-2; D remains ambiguous. V lost 2 bases and J 5 bases, leaving 15 bases between the germline ends. CDR1 MNHEY and CDR2 SMNVEV come from the germline V gene (reference sequence). The CDR3 is 15 amino acids.

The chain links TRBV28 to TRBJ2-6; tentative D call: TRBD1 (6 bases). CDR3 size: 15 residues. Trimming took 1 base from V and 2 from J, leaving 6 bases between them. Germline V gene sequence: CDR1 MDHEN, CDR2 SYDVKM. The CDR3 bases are TGTGCCAGCAGTTTATACAGGGCTGGGGCCAACGTCCTGACTTTC. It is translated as CASSLYRAGANVLTF.

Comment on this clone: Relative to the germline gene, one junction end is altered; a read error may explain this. CDR3 coding DNA: TGCGCCAGCAGCCAAGGCTCTACAAGAGGGGGAAGGGAGTTC. It specifies CASSQGSTRGGREF. V is TRBV4-3 and J is TRBJ1-2, with D perhaps matching TRBD1 (6 bases). The CDR3 has 14 residues. Germline loops: CDR1 LGHNA, CDR2 YSLEER.